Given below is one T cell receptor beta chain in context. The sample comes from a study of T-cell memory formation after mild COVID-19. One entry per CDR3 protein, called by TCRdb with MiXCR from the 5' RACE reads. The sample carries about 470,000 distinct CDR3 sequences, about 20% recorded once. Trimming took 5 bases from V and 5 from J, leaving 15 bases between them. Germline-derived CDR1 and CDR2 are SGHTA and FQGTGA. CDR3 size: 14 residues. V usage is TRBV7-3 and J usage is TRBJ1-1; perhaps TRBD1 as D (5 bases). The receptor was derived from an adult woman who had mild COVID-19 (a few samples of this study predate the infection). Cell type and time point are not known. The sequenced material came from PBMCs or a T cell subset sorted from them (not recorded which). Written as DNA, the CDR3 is TGTGCCAGCAGCCCCGCTGGGGGTGGAACTGAAGCTTTCTTT. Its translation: CASSPAGGGTEAFF.